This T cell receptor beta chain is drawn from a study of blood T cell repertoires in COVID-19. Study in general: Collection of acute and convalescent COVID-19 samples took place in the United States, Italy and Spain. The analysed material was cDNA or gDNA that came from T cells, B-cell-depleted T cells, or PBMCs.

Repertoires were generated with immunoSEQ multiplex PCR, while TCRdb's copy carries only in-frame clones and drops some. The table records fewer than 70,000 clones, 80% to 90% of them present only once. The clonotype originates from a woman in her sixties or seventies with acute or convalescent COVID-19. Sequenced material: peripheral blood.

The CDR3 loop reads CASSPRLQGPDEKLFF. As DNA, the CDR3 is TGTGCCAGCAGCCCCCGATTACAGGGTCCGGATGAAAAACTGTTTTTT. The chain is built from TRBV9 and TRBJ1-4, with a tentative D call TRBD1 (6 bases). This CDR3 spans 16 amino acids. Germline loops: CDR1 SGDLS, CDR2 YYNGEE. V dropped 4 bases and J dropped 6 bases, with 19 bases sitting between them.